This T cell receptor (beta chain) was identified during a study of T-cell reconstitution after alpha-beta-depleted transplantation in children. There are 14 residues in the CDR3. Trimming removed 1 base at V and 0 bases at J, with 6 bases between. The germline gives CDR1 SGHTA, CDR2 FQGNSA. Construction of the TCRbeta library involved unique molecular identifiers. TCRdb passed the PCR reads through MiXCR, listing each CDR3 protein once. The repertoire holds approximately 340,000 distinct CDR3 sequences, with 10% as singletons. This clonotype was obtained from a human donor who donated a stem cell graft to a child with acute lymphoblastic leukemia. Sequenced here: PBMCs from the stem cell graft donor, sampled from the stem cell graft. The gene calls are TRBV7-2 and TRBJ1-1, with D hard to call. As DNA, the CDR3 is TGTGCCAGCAGCTTAGGGGCGTTGAACACTGAAGCTTTCTTT. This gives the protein CASSLGALNTEAFF.